This passage covers 17 T cell receptor delta chains from one sample sequenced in a study of gamma-delta chains in newborns, infants, children. TCRdb re-called clones from the reads via CATT. The sample has 6,000 to 7,000 delta-chain clones; about 1.9% are singletons. The specimen sequenced was blood. These receptors came from a child who was a newborn, infant or young child, either healthy, febrile or measles-vaccinated (not recorded which).

Comments on this clone: A much larger clone is a single base away; this may be a read error. Other DNA sequences within the sample encode an identical CDR3. This sequence joins TRDV2 and TRDJ3; 12 bases fit TRDD3. This CDR3 has 21 residues. Germline CDR1 is GEAIGNYY and CDR2 is EKD. CDR3 protein: CACDTVLGDTRSSWDTRQMFF. CDR3 nucleotides: TGTGCCTGTGACACCGTACTGGGGGATACCCGAAGCTCCTGGGACACCCGGCAGATGTTTTTC.

In its sample, this clone was seen a few times. The protein recorded in TCRdb matches a much larger clone and deviates from this DNA's translation at residue 13, suggesting a read error; the protein here is obtained by translating the DNA. This chain links TRDV2 with TRDJ3; 9 bases agree with TRDD3. Looked up from germline, CDR1 is GEAIGNYY and CDR2 is EKD. CDR3 length equals 20 residues. The CDR3 loop reads CACDTVLLGDSSRDTRQMFF. CDR3 bases: TGTGCCTGTGACACCGTACTACTGGGGGACAGCTCCCGGGACACCCGACAGATGTTTTTC.

This clone is medium-sized. The junction differs from germline at one of its ends, possibly a read error. This specimen includes other DNA sequences encoding the same CDR3. V and J are TRDV2 and TRDJ2; 7 positions agree with TRDD3. The CDR3 has 13 amino acids. Germline V lookup: CDR1 GEAIGNYY, CDR2 EKD. The CDR3 nucleotides read TGCGCCTGTGACTACTGGGGGACAGCACAACTCTTCTTT. Its translation: CACDYWGTAQLFF.

This clone was counted a few times. A single base separates this from a much larger clone, so it may be a read error. Other nucleotide sequences from this sample produce the same CDR3. CDR3 protein: CACDTVSRSSWDTRQMFF. Here the CDR3 DNA reads TGTGCCTGTGACACCGTGTCTCGGAGCTCCTGGGACACCCGACAGATGTTCTTC. The chain uses TRDV2 and TRDJ3; D might be TRDD3 (5 bases). CDR1 and CDR2 from the germline V gene are GEAIGNYY and EKD. CDR3 length equals 18 residues.

A few counts support this clone. A read error is likely here: a far larger clone is one base away. This chain connects TRDV2 to TRDJ2; 13 nucleotides line up with TRDD3. The CDR3 sequence is 19 residues long. The ends lost 1 base at V and 6 bases at J; junction bases unmatched: 13. Germline V gene data show CDR1 as GEAIGNYY and CDR2 as EKD. DNA for the CDR3: TGTGCCTGTGACACGGGTGGTACTGGGGGATACGGGAGGCCAGCACAACTCTTCTTT. Protein product: CACDTGGTGGYGRPAQLFF.

This clone was detected only a few times. TCRdb's protein, taken from a much larger clone, differs from this DNA's translation at residue 11, likely owing to a read error; the protein displayed comes from the DNA. This chain joins TRDV2 and TRDJ3, with TRDD3 identical over 8 bases. The CDR3 covers 20 residues. Looked up from germline, CDR1 is GEAIGNYY and CDR2 is EKD. With 1 base clipped from V and 0 bases from J, the junction kept 10 bases outside the gene matches. For the CDR3, the DNA is TGTGCCTGTGACACTCTCCGGGGATACAAGGCCTCCTGGGACACCCGACAGATGTTTTTC. This encodes CACDTLRGYKASWDTRQMFF.

This clone has just a few counts. A far larger clone is just one base off, so this is likely a read error. Other DNA sequences of this sample code for an identical CDR3. This chain uses TRDV2 with TRDJ1; TRDD3 is a possible D gene (6 bases). In germline, CDR1 is GEAIGNYY, CDR2 EKD. The CDR3 is made up of 13 amino acids. The CDR3 here is CACDTWGTDKLIF. DNA of the CDR3: TGTGCCTGCGACACCTGGGGCACCGATAAACTCATCTTT.

This clone occurred a few times. The TCRdb record carries a much larger clone's protein, which differs from this DNA's translation at residue 5; a read error is the likely cause, and the protein listed here is the DNA translation. The rearrangement joins TRDV2 to TRDJ3, with TRDD3 as a possible D gene (6 bases). The CDR3 is 17 amino acids. The ends were cut back, 3 bases at V and 0 bases at J, with 11 bases in the middle. CDR1 GEAIGNYY and CDR2 EKD come from the germline V gene. The CDR3 nucleotides are TGTGCCTGTGACGCCACTGGGAGCTCCTGGGACACCCGACAGATGTTTTTC. The encoded protein is CACDATGSSWDTRQMFF.

This clone is medium-sized (0.01 to 0.1%) within its sample. This specimen includes other DNA sequences encoding the same CDR3. The chain joins TRDV2 to TRDJ3; TRDD3 aligns across 10 bases. Trimming at V came to 1 base and at J to 0 bases, leaving 5 bases not matched to a gene. Per germline, CDR1 GEAIGNYY and CDR2 EKD. The CDR3 contains 19 residues. CDR3 sequence: CACDTAYWGISWDTRQMFF. The CDR3 nucleotides are TGTGCCTGTGACACTGCGTACTGGGGGATCTCCTGGGACACCCGACAGATGTTTTTC.

To note about this clone: TCRdb has a much larger clone's protein, which differs at residue 8 from the translation of this DNA, likely because of a read error; what is shown is the protein translated from the DNA. Other DNA sequences in the sample encode the same CDR3. This rearrangement joins TRDV2 to TRDJ3, with 7 bases fitting TRDD3. V lost 0 bases, J lost 0 bases, and 4 bases stayed unmatched. The CDR3 contains 18 residues. CDR1 and CDR2 from the germline V gene are GEAIGNYY and EKD. This CDR3 reads CACDTLGGSSWDTRQMFF. For the CDR3, the DNA is TGTGCCTGTGACACCCTGGGGGGTAGCTCCTGGGACACCCGACAGATGTTTTTC.

Note on this clone: The junction departs from the called germline gene at one end, perhaps through a read error. This rearrangement joins TRDV2 to TRDJ3; TRDD3 matches at 11 bases. Germline CDR1 is GEAIGNYY and CDR2 is EKD. The CDR3 has 18 residues. CDR3 sequence: CACGTLGDTSWDTRQTFF. CDR3 nucleotides: TGTGCCTGTGGCACCTTGGGGGATACGTCCTGGGACACCCGACAGACGTTTTTC.

This clone ranks as medium-sized. A far larger clone differs by one base, so this is likely a read error. The chain uses TRDV2 and TRDJ2, with 10 bases fitting TRDD3. The CDR3 length is 14 residues. Germline assignment: CDR1 GEAIGNYY and CDR2 EKD. V was pared by 5 bases and J by 5 bases, with 4 bases of the junction left unmatched. The CDR3 loop is CACGVLGDTAQLFF. The CDR3 DNA reads as TGTGCCTGTGGCGTACTGGGGGATACAGCACAACTCTTCTTT.

This clone showed up just a few times. This may be a read error, as it is one base from a much larger clone. The sample carries other DNA sequences with the same CDR3. The chain recombines TRDV2 with TRDJ2; 10 bases match TRDD3. The CDR3 runs 15 residues. Germline CDR1 reads GEAIGNYY; CDR2 reads EKD. J was trimmed by 5 bases and V by 1 base; bases with no gene match: 3. CDR3 bases: TGTGCCTGTGACACACTGGGGGATCGAACAGCACAACTCTTCTTT. It yields the protein CACDTLGDRTAQLFF.

Note on this clone: A much larger clone lies a single base off, so this may be a read error. The rearrangement uses TRDV2 and TRDJ3; D is possibly TRDD3 (6 bases). The germline V gene encodes CDR1 GEAIGNYY and CDR2 EKD. The length of the CDR3 is 19 residues. V shed 0 bases and J shed 2 bases, with 16 bases lying between them. CDR3 in DNA: TGTGCCTGTGACACCGCAGGGATAATTCGCCCCTGGGACACCCGACAGATGTTTTTC. Translating it yields CACDTAGIIRPWDTRQMFF.

This clone is medium-sized (0.01 to 0.1%) by share. The same CDR3 is also encoded by other DNA sequences in this sample. The chain has TRDV2 and TRDJ1, with TRDD3 identical over 11 bases. This CDR3 has 15 residues. Per germline, CDR1 GEAIGNYY and CDR2 EKD. Unmatched junction bases numbered 2, after V lost 0 bases and J lost 3 bases. CDR3 residues: CACDTWGIRADKLIF. The DNA of the CDR3 is TGTGCCTGTGACACCTGGGGGATACGCGCCGATAAACTCATCTTT.

Regarding this clone: This likely stems from a read error, as it lies one base from a far larger clone. The sample holds other DNA sequences that translate to the same CDR3. The genes are TRDV2 and TRDJ3; TRDD3 is a possible D gene (6 bases). CDR3 length: 16 residues. The germline CDR1 and CDR2 sequences are GEAIGNYY and EKD. The CDR3 bases are TGTGCCTGTGACACACTGGGCTCCTGGGACACCCGCCAGATGTTTTTC. It encodes CACDTLGSWDTRQMFF.

This clone was counted a few times. A read error is the likely source, as a far larger clone sits one nucleotide away. The chain is built from TRDV2 and TRDJ3; a possible D gene is TRDD3 (6 bases). The CDR3 loop spans 19 amino acids. CDR1 is GEAIGNYY and CDR2 is EKD in the germline V gene. As DNA, the CDR3 is TGTGCCCGTGACACCGGAGGATACCATAGCTCCTGGGACACCCGACAGATGTTTTTC. Its translation: CARDTGGYHSSWDTRQMFF.